The T cell receptor (beta chain) under discussion was sequenced for a study of blood T cell repertoires in COVID-19. In the original processing: Reference gene primer amplification gave estimated nucleated cell counts. The repertoire was sequenced with immunoSEQ multiplex PCR; TCRdb's copy has only in-frame clones and lacks some. V, J and clone size reflect that table, while D and trimming were determined from the DNA. The table lists 150,000 to 200,000 clones, 85% to 90% of them singletons, with 3% to 4% in the top ten. This sequence originates from a man aged 18-30 years with active or convalescent COVID-19. Specimen: peripheral blood.

The CDR3 reads CASSIGQGGQYGYTF. In DNA form, the CDR3 reads TGTGCCAGCAGTATCGGACAGGGGGGACAGTATGGCTACACCTTC. This chain joins TRBV2 and TRBJ1-2, with TRBD1 matching over 10 bases. This CDR3 has 15 amino acids. CDR1 SNHLY and CDR2 FYNNEI come from the germline V gene. The junction had 8 bases not matched to a gene; V was cut back by 5 bases and J by 5 bases.